This TCR beta chain comes out of a study of graft-versus-host responses after intestinal transplantation. Study-level information: Grafts were multivisceral, liver-intestinal, or isolated intestinal. Induction using anti-thymocyte globulin, followed by tacrolimus and steroids for roughly 3 years, was given to all recipients.

Profiling relied on immunoSEQ multiplex PCR, and the TCRdb table lists in-frame clones only, not all of them. The sample includes about 96,000 clones, roughly nine tenths seen only once; the top ten take 0.15% to 0.2%. The germline V gene has CDR1 SGHTA and CDR2 FQGNSA. Trimming took 5 bases from V and 2 from J, leaving 13 bases between them. The CDR3 spans 14 residues. In the case of this clone: The target antigen is unknown.

The specimen was unstimulated CD4+ T cells sorted from spleen or lymph node cells, collected before intestinal transplant. The receptor comes from a human donor who received an intestinal transplant. The chain couples TRBV7-2 to TRBJ2-7; the D gene is possibly TRBD1 (6 bases). CDR3 loop: CASSTRTAPYEQYF. CDR3 in DNA: TGTGCCAGCAGCACCCGGACAGCCCCCTACGAGCAGTACTTC.